The 31 T cell receptor beta chains presented below share a single source sample, sequenced in a study of response to subunit inactivated influenza vaccine. TCRdb re-called the RT-PCR reads with MiXCR, one entry per CDR3 protein. The repertoire holds 150,000 to 200,000 distinct CDR3 sequences, with 10% to 15% as singletons. This same sample was also taken into another study, of T cells expressing NK-cell markers. That source reports: As the method of synthesis, 5'RACE template switching with UMIs yielded TCR beta cDNA.

Sequences were derived from CD8+ T cells sorted from PBMCs, sampled less than 13 days after vaccination. All receptors come from a middle-aged man who received an inactivated influenza vaccine.

At least ten counts were recorded for this clonotype. This chain connects TRBV29-1 to TRBJ2-7; 11 bases are a match to TRBD2. The CDR3 spans 13 residues. From germline, CDR1 is SQVTM and CDR2 ANQGSEA. V lost 6 bases, J lost 1 base, and 2 bases stayed unmatched. The CDR3 nucleotides are TGCAGCGTCGGGACTAGCGGATCCTACGAGCAGTACTTC. Translation gives CSVGTSGSYEQYF.

The chain is built from TRBV7-8 and TRBJ2-1; D possibly matches TRBD1 or TRBD2 (5 bases each). Germline V CDR1 and CDR2: SGHVS, FQNEAQ. V was trimmed by 1 base and J by 9 bases, leaving 13 bases between them. The CDR3 has 14 residues. The DNA for the CDR3 is TGTGCCAGCAGCTTAGGAGGGACCTTCGGTGAGCAGTTCTTC. Amino acid sequence: CASSLGGTFGEQFF.

This clonotype has ten or more counts. V is TRBV7-2 and J is TRBJ2-7; D unresolved. This CDR3 spans 16 amino acids. The germline gives CDR1 SGHTA, CDR2 FQGNSA. V was trimmed by 5 bases and J by 0 bases, leaving 17 bases between them. The CDR3, as DNA: TGTGCCAGCAGCCCGTACCAGGTGGACGGCTCCTACGAGCAGTACTTC. Translating it yields CASSPYQVDGSYEQYF.

The table lists this clonotype with many counts. This chain connects TRBV11-2 to TRBJ2-3; TRBD2 aligns across 11 bases. The ends lost 5 bases at V and 2 bases at J; junction bases unmatched: 9. This CDR3 comprises 17 residues. Germline V CDR1 and CDR2: SGHAT, FQNNGV. In nucleotides, the CDR3 is TGTGCCAGCAGCAGAATTAGCGGGAGGGCCTTCACAGATACGCAGTATTTT. This codes for CASSRISGRAFTDTQYF.

The CDR3 loop reads CASKVEFGGRALGNQPQHF. Written as DNA, the CDR3 is TGTGCCAGCAAGGTGGAGTTCGGGGGGCGAGCTTTGGGCAATCAGCCCCAGCATTTT. The rearrangement joins TRBV7-8 to TRBJ1-5; possible D gene TRBD1, 6 bases. The germline V gene encodes CDR1 SGHVS and CDR2 FQNEAQ. V was pared by 7 bases and J by 2 bases, with 27 bases between. The CDR3 is 19 amino acids.

This clonotype was found a few times. The CDR3 protein is CASSYATGLGNEQFF. The CDR3 coding sequence is TGTGCCAGCAGTTACGCGACAGGATTAGGGAATGAGCAGTTCTTC. V usage is TRBV6-5 and J usage is TRBJ2-1, with D possibly matching TRBD1 (6 bases). Per germline, CDR1 MNHEY and CDR2 SVGAGI. V lost 2 bases and J 7 bases, leaving 15 bases between the germline ends. The CDR3 is 15 amino acids.

The J gene is TRBJ2-3, the V gene TRBV5-6; unclear D gene. V lost 1 base and J lost 6, with 24 bases in between. The CDR3 spans 18 residues. Germline CDR1 is SGHDT and CDR2 is YYEEEE. The CDR3: CASSLLSDGLRLQDTQYF. CDR3 coding DNA: TGTGCCAGCAGCTTGCTGTCCGACGGCCTTAGACTGCAGGATACGCAGTATTTT.

This clonotype has more than one count but fewer than ten. The V gene is TRBV7-9, the J gene TRBJ2-6; D gene unclear. In germline, CDR1 is SEHNR, CDR2 FQNEAQ (reference sequence). Trimming cost V 10 bases and J 0 bases, with 7 bases left between them. The CDR3 totals 13 residues. The CDR3 region has the DNA TGTGCCACCGATACCTCTGGGGCCAACGTCCTGACTTTC. The encoded protein is CATDTSGANVLTF.

The gene calls are TRBV4-1 and TRBJ2-7, with 11 bases that match TRBD1. The CDR3 extends over 15 amino acids. CDR1 and CDR2 from the germline V gene are MGHRA and YSYEKL. Losses at the gene ends were 3 bases for V and 5 bases for J; bases not matched to a gene: 6. The CDR3 region has the DNA TGCGCCAGCAGCCACCCCGGGACAGGGGGAAACGAGCAGTACTTC. It specifies CASSHPGTGGNEQYF.

This chain joins TRBV19 and TRBJ2-1; 14 bases line up with TRBD2. Germline trimming cut 1 base from V and 9 bases from J; bases unmatched to any gene: 5. Germline CDR1 LNHDA, CDR2 SQIVND (reference sequence). The CDR3 spans 16 residues. CDR3 in amino acids: CASSIGRLAGGGEQFF. For the CDR3, the DNA is TGTGCCAGTAGTATAGGCCGACTAGCGGGAGGGGGTGAGCAGTTCTTC.

The genes are TRBV9 and TRBJ1-5; D gene unclear. This CDR3 has 14 residues. The ends were cut back, 3 bases at V and 2 bases at J, with 9 bases in the middle. CDR1 and CDR2 (germline): SGDLS, YYNGEE. The chain's CDR3 is CASSALGGNQPQHF. The CDR3 bases are TGTGCCAGCAGCGCATTAGGCGGCAATCAGCCCCAGCATTTT.

The chain joins TRBV16 to TRBJ2-1; D gene uncertain. The germline V gene encodes CDR1 KGHSY and CDR2 FQNENV. V lost 0 bases, J lost 5 bases, and 2 bases lay in between. The CDR3 contains 12 residues. CDR3 residues: CASSQSDNEQFF. The CDR3 nucleotides are TGTGCCAGCAGCCAATCCGACAATGAGCAGTTCTTC.

To note about this clonotype: At one boundary the junction diverges from the germline segment, which might be a read error. This chain joins TRBV7-9 and TRBJ2-3; 7 bases are shared with TRBD2. CDR1 and CDR2 from the germline V gene are SEHNR and FQNEAQ (reference sequence). The CDR3 contains 15 residues. This CDR3 is CDSSLVGGLTDTQYF. The CDR3 DNA reads TGTGACAGCAGCTTAGTCGGGGGGTTAACAGATACGCAGTATTTT.

This clonotype was recorded many times. V gene TRBV5-1 combines with J gene TRBJ2-7; 10 bases fit TRBD2. CDR3 size: 14 residues. Germline loops: CDR1 SGHRS, CDR2 YFSETQ. J lost 1 base, V lost 6 bases, and 4 bases had no gene match. The CDR3 nucleotides read TGCGCCAGCAATTTAGCGGGAGGATCCTACGAGCAGTACTTC. Its protein is CASNLAGGSYEQYF.

This clonotype was seen more than once but under ten times. The J gene is TRBJ2-1, the V gene TRBV4-2; 13 nucleotides line up with TRBD2. Trimming took 0 bases from V and 5 from J; bases not matched to a gene: 4. The germline V gene encodes CDR1 LGHNA and CDR2 YNFKEQ. This CDR3 comprises 17 residues. This chain's CDR3 is CASSQDWGTSGNNEQFF. The CDR3 DNA reads as TGTGCCAGCAGCCAAGATTGGGGGACTAGCGGGAACAATGAGCAGTTCTTC.

This clonotype was counted ten times or more. This chain joins TRBV7-8 and TRBJ2-5, with TRBD1 as a possible D gene (5 bases). The length of the CDR3 is 15 residues. Germline CDR1 reads SGHVS; CDR2 reads FQNEAQ. Trimming took off 2 bases at V and 4 bases at J, with 14 bases between the two ends. CDR3 amino acids: CASSLSEGVGETQYF. The CDR3 DNA is TGTGCCAGCAGCTTATCCGAAGGGGTGGGAGAGACCCAGTACTTC.

The table lists this clonotype with many counts. This chain uses TRBV25-1 with TRBJ1-2; 9 bases fit TRBD1. V shed 6 bases and J 8 bases; nucleotides not matched to a gene: 10. The CDR3 spans 14 residues. Germline V gene data show CDR1 as MGHDK and CDR2 as SYGVNS. The CDR3 sequence is CASSTGTGMGGYTF. The CDR3 DNA reads as TGTGCCAGCAGCACCGGGACAGGGATGGGAGGCTACACCTTC.

The V call is TRBV11-2, the J call TRBJ1-3; D remains ambiguous. Between the trimmed V and J ends, which lost 6 bases and 0 bases, there was a span of 6 bases. Germline V gene sequence: CDR1 SGHAT, CDR2 FQNNGV. The CDR3 extends over 13 amino acids. The CDR3 is CASRDSSGNTIYF. CDR3 DNA: TGTGCCAGCAGAGATAGCTCTGGAAACACCATATATTTT.

This clonotype was picked up a small number of times. The V call is TRBV12-3 or TRBV12-4, the J call TRBJ1-3, with a possible D match to TRBD1 (5 bases). This CDR3 has 17 amino acids. V shed 6 bases and J shed 0 bases, with 18 bases lying between them. CDR3 bases: TGTGCCAGCAGATCCATTCTAGACAGTCTCTCTGGAAACACCATATATTTT. This encodes CASRSILDSLSGNTIYF.

This clonotype was counted ten times or more. The chain has TRBV6-1 and TRBJ1-5, with D perhaps TRBD1 (5 bases). Trimming took off 3 bases at V and 4 bases at J, with 7 bases between the two ends. Germline V gene data show CDR1 as MNHNS and CDR2 as SASEGT. The CDR3 extends over 13 amino acids. In DNA, the CDR3 is TGTGCCAGCAGTGACAGGGCTAATCAGCCCCAGCATTTT. Its protein is CASSDRANQPQHF.

The chain employs TRBV29-1 and TRBJ2-7; D is perhaps TRBD2 (5 bases). Trimming took off 3 bases at V and 4 bases at J, with 13 bases between the two ends. CDR1 is SQVTM and CDR2 is ANQGSEA in the germline V gene. The CDR3 covers 13 residues. The CDR3 sequence is CSVDRAGGYEQYF. CDR3 sequence (DNA): TGCAGCGTTGACCGGGCAGGAGGATACGAGCAGTACTTC.

The genes are TRBV10-2 and TRBJ2-7; 7 bases are a match to TRBD1. Looked up from germline, CDR1 is WSHSY and CDR2 is SAAADI. The CDR3 has 15 residues. The junction had 9 bases not matched to a gene; V was cut back by 5 bases and J by 2 bases. CDR3 nucleotides: TGCGCCAGCAGTTCTGTCGGGGACAGAGCCTACGAGCAGTACTTC. Encoded protein: CASSSVGDRAYEQYF.

This clonotype appeared a few times. V usage is TRBV9 and J usage is TRBJ2-1; D may match TRBD1 or TRBD2 (6 bases each). Trimming pared 4 bases from V and 8 bases from J, leaving 19 bases between. CDR1 is SGDLS, CDR2 YYNGEE, per germline. The CDR3 totals 15 residues. DNA for the CDR3: TGTGCCAGCAGCACAGCTCCGGGGGCTGGGGATGAGCAGTTCTTC. This sequence encodes CASSTAPGAGDEQFF.

The chain employs TRBV5-1 and TRBJ2-7; 7 nucleotides line up with TRBD2. The CDR3 is 13 residues long. The V gene end was trimmed by 0 bases and the J gene end by 6 bases; junction bases not matched to a gene: 3. Germline values: CDR1 SGHRS, CDR2 YFSETQ. The CDR3 bases are TGCGCCAGCAGCTTGGGGGCGGGAGCCGAGCAGTACTTC. It is translated as CASSLGAGAEQYF.

The chain combines TRBV27 with TRBJ2-7; 9 nucleotides match TRBD2. CDR1 and CDR2 (germline): MNHEY, SMNVEV (reference sequence). The V segment lost 5 bases and the J segment 4 bases; nucleotides outside the gene matches: 9. The CDR3 sequence is 15 residues long. CDR3 sequence reads: CASSPLSGGQYEQYF. For the CDR3, the DNA is TGTGCCAGCAGTCCCCTTAGCGGGGGCCAATACGAGCAGTACTTC.

The chain combines TRBV27 with TRBJ2-1; weak D call: TRBD1 (5 bases). Germline CDR1 and CDR2: MNHEY and SMNVEV (reference sequence). V lost 3 bases to trimming and J lost 0 bases, with 9 bases between them. The CDR3 runs 15 residues. CDR3 DNA sequence: TGTGCCAGCAGTTTGACTGACAGCTCCTACAATGAGCAGTTCTTC. Translating gives CASSLTDSSYNEQFF.

This clonotype was picked up a small number of times. The CDR3 DNA is TGCAGTGCTAGAGATCTCAGGGGGCGGGAGGGCCCCTACGAGCAGTACTTC. It is translated as CSARDLRGREGPYEQYF. The chain links TRBV20-1 to TRBJ2-7, with D maybe TRBD2 (9 bases). Trimming removed 0 bases from V and 2 bases from J, with 20 bases in between. CDR3 size: 17 residues. Per the germline V gene, CDR1 is DFQATT and CDR2 is SNEGSKA (reference sequence).

The table lists this clonotype with a few counts. The CDR3 DNA reads TGTGCCAGCAGCGTAGTGGGGTACCCCTACAATGAGCAGTTCTTC. Its protein product is CASSVVGYPYNEQFF. The genes are TRBV9 and TRBJ2-1; D is uncertain. This CDR3 has 15 amino acids. Between the trimmed V and J ends, which lost 0 bases and 2 bases, there was a span of 9 bases. Germline V gene lookup returns CDR1 SGDLS and CDR2 YYNGEE.

The V gene is TRBV6-2 or TRBV6-3, the J gene TRBJ1-1; 7 bases fit TRBD1. CDR3 length: 17 residues. The V segment lost 1 base and the J segment 0 bases; nucleotides outside the gene matches: 8. Per the germline V gene, CDR1 is MNHEY and CDR2 is SVGEGT. For the CDR3, the DNA is TGTGCCAGCAGTTACTTCGGACAGGATGATATGAACACTGAAGCTTTCTTT. The encoded protein is CASSYFGQDDMNTEAFF.

The V gene is TRBV2, the J gene TRBJ2-6; the D call may be TRBD1 or TRBD2 (5 bases each). V was cut by 6 bases and J by 3 bases, with 18 bases left in between. The V gene's germline CDR1 is SNHLY and CDR2 FYNNEI. The CDR3 runs 17 residues. The CDR3 nucleotides read TGTGCCAGCAGGGGGACGGACGGGGCTCTTGGGGCCAACGTCCTGACTTTC. Translated, it gives CASRGTDGALGANVLTF. The whole variable domain, filled in from reference TRBV2 and TRBJ2-6, reads EPEVTQTPSHQVTQMGQEVILRCVPISNHLYFYWYRQILGQKVEFLVSFYNNEISEKSEIFDDQFSVERPDGSNFTLKIRSTKLEDSAMYFCASRGTDGALGANVLTFGAGSRLTVL.

In its sample, this clonotype was seen a few times. This chain links TRBV4-3 with TRBJ1-2; 7 nucleotides agree with TRBD1. CDR3 length equals 16 residues. Unmatched junction bases numbered 14, after V lost 4 bases and J lost 6 bases. CDR1 LGHNA and CDR2 YSLEER come from the germline V gene. The DNA of the CDR3 is TGCGCCAGCAGCCTCGGGAGAGGACAGGAGGGTAATGGCTACACCTTC. The encoded protein is CASSLGRGQEGNGYTF.